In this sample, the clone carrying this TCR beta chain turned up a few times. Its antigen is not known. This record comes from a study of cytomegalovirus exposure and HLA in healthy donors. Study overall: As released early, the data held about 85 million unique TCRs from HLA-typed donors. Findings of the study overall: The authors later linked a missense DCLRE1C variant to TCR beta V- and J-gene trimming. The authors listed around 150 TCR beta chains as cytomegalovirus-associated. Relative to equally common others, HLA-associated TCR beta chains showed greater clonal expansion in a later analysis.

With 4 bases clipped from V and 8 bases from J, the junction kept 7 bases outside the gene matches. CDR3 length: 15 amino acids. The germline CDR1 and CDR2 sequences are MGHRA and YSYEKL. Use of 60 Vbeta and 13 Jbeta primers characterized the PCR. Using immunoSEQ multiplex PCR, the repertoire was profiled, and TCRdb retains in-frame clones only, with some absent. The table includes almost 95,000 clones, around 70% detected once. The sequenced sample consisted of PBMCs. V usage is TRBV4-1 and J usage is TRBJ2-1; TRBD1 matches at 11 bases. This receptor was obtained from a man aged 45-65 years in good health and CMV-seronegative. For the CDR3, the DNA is TGCGCCAGCAGCCGCGGACAGGGGGCTTGGGATGAGCAGTTCTTC. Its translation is CASSRGQGAWDEQFF.